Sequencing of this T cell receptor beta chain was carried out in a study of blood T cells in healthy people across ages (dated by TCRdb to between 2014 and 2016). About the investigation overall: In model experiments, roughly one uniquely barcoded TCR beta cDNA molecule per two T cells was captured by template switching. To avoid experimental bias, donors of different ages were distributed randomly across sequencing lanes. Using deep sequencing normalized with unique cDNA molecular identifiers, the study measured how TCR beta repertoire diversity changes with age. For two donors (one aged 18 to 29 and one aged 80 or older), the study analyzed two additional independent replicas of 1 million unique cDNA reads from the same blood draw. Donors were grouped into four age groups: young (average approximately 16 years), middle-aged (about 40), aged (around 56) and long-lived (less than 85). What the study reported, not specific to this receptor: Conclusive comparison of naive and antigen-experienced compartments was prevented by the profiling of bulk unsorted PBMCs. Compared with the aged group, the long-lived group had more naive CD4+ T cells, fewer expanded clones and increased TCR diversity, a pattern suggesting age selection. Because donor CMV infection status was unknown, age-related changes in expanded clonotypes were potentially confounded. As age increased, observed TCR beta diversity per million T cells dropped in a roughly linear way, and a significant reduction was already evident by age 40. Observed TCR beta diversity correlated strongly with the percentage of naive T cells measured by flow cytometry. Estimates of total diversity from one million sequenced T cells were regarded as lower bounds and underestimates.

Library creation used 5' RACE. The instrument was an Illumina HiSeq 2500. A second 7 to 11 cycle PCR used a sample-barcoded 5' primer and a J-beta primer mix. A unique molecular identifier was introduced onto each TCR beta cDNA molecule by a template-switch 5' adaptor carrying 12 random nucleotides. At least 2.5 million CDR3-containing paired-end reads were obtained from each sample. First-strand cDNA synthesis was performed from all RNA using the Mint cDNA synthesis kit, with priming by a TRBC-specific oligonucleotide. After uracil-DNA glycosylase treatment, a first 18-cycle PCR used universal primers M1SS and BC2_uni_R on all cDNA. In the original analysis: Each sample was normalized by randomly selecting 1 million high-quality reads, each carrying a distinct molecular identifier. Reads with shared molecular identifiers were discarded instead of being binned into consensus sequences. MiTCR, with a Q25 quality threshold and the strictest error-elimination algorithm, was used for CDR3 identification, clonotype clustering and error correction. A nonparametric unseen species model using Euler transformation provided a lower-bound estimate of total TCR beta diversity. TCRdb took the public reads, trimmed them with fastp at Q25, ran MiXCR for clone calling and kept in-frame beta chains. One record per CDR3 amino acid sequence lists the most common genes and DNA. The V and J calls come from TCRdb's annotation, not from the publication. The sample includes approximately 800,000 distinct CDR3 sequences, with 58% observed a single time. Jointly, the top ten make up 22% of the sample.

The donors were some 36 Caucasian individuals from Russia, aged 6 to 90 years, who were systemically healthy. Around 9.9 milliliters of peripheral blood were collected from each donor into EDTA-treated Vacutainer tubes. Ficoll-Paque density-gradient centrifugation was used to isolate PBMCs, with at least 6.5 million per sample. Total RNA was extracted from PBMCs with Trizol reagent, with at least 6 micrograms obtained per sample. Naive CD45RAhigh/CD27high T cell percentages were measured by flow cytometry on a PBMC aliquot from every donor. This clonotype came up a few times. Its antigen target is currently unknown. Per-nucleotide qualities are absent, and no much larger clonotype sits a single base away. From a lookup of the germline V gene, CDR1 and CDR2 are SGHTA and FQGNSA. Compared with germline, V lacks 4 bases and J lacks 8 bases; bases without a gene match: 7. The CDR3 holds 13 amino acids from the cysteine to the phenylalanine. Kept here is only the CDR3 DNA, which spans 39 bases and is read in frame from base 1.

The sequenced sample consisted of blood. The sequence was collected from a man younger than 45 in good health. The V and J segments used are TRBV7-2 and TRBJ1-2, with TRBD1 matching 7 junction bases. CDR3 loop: CASSSFQGDGYTF. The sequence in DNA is TGTGCCAGCAGCTCATTTCAGGGGGACGGCTACACCTTC.